This T cell receptor (beta chain) was sequenced during a study of vaccination and CD4 T cells after COVID-19. An Oncomine TCR Beta short-read assay was used to sequence the DNA from cultured CD4+ T cells. TCRdb fed the PCR reads into MiXCR, producing one record per CDR3 protein. The table has about 14,000 distinct CDR3 sequences, roughly 73% seen once; the top ten hold roughly a tenth. Treatment in this sample: roughly 11-day PBMC culture with coronavirus spike peptide pools or control peptides (ViraFEST assay). Concerning this clonotype: Antigen specificity is unknown.

This TCR was sampled from a human donor who had recovered from COVID-19. Sequencing input: CD4+ T cells from blood, cultured in vitro.

CDR3 sequence: CASSIRGPFYEQYF. CDR3 in DNA: TGTGCCAGTAGTATTAGGGGCCCCTTCTACGAGCAGTACTTC. The chain couples TRBV6-4 to TRBJ2-7; a weak D match, TRBD1 (5 bases). V shed 9 bases and J shed 3 bases, with 18 bases lying between them. The germline CDR1 and CDR2 sequences are MRHNA and SNTAGT. The CDR3 is made up of 14 amino acids.